What follows are 25 T cell receptor beta chains derived from one specimen sequenced in a study of shared clonotypes between healthy human individuals. Using immunoSEQ multiplex PCR, the repertoire was profiled, and TCRdb retains in-frame clones only, with some absent. The repertoire holds roughly 2.2 million clones, with over 90% as singletons. Sequencing was performed on naive CD4+ T cells from PBMCs. The subset was: CD45RA+ positively selected. These receptors originate from a man between 18 and 35 years old in good health. Some clones in this sample may be carry-over from other donors' samples.

In nucleotides, the CDR3 is TGTGCCAGCAGTCTTCGACAGGGGGACGGCTACACCTTC. Translation: CASSLRQGDGYTF. The chain recombines TRBV27 with TRBJ1-2; 9 positions match TRBD1. Losses at the gene ends were 5 bases for V and 8 bases for J; bases not matched to a gene: 6. CDR1 and CDR2 (germline): MNHEY, SMNVEV (reference sequence). The CDR3 loop spans 13 amino acids.

The chain uses TRBV11-1 and TRBJ2-2; D remains ambiguous. The CDR3 contains 16 residues. V lost 4 bases, J lost 1 base, and 13 bases lay in between. CDR1 is SGHAT, CDR2 FQDESV, per germline (reference sequence). The CDR3 DNA reads as TGTGCCAGCAGCTCTCCTCAGGTGGGGAACACCGGGGAGCTGTTTTTT. The encoded protein is CASSSPQVGNTGELFF.

The rearrangement joins TRBV19 to TRBJ2-3; D remains ambiguous. The CDR3 runs to 14 residues. CDR1 and CDR2 from the germline V gene are LNHDA and SQIVND (reference sequence). V shed 2 bases and J shed 2 bases, with 8 bases lying between them. DNA for the CDR3: TGTGCCAGTAGTATACTACGTCACACAGATACGCAGTATTTT. Protein product: CASSILRHTDTQYF.

V usage is TRBV14 and J usage is TRBJ2-1; D possibly corresponds to TRBD2 (6 bases). Germline V gives CDR1 SGHDN, CDR2 FVKESK. V was cut by 4 bases and J by 5 bases, with 9 bases left in between. CDR3 size: 13 residues. CDR3 sequence: CASSPGLNNEQFF. The CDR3 bases are TGTGCCAGCAGCCCGGGACTTAACAATGAGCAGTTCTTC.

V and J are TRBV18 and TRBJ1-5, with D unclear. This CDR3 has 15 residues. Germline CDR1 KGHSH, CDR2 LQKENI. V was shortened by 3 bases and J by 5 bases, with 14 bases between the two germline ends. DNA for the CDR3: TGTGCCAGCTCACCTCTCTGGTCCGGGGATCAGCCCCAGCATTTT. This sequence encodes CASSPLWSGDQPQHF.

This clone was detected once. The sample carries other DNA sequences with the same CDR3. This chain connects TRBV7-3 to TRBJ2-1; 8 bases line up with TRBD2. CDR3 length: 14 residues. J lost 6 bases, V lost 3 bases, and 4 bases had no gene match. CDR1 is SGHTA, CDR2 FQGTGA, per germline. The CDR3: CASSLGTSANEQFF. CDR3 sequence (DNA): TGTGCCAGCAGCTTGGGGACTAGTGCCAATGAGCAGTTCTTC.

The chain employs TRBV28 and TRBJ2-7, with D perhaps TRBD2 (6 bases). Between the trimmed V and J ends, which lost 10 bases and 0 bases, there was a span of 25 bases. CDR3 length equals 17 residues. The germline V gene encodes CDR1 MDHEN and CDR2 SYDVKM. In nucleotides, the CDR3 is TGTGCCACCCACTTAATAGGCGGGACCGACAACTCCTACGAGCAGTACTTC. Amino acid sequence: CATHLIGGTDNSYEQYF.

This chain joins TRBV7-6 and TRBJ2-2, with D unresolved. Trimming took 6 bases from V and 5 from J, leaving 13 bases between them. This CDR3 is 14 amino acids long. Germline V gene sequence: CDR1 SGHVS, CDR2 FNYEAQ. Here the CDR3 reads CASRPAPPTGELFF. In DNA, the CDR3 is TGTGCCAGCAGACCAGCACCTCCTACCGGGGAGCTGTTTTTT. Full variable domain (missing parts from reference TRBV7-6 and TRBJ2-2): GAGVSQSPRYKVTKRGQDVALRCDPISGHVSLYWYRQALGQGPEFLTYFNYEAQQDKSGLPNDRFSAERPEGSISTLTIQRTEQRDSAMYRCASRPAPPTGELFFGEGSRLTVL.

This clone was detected only once. The chain employs TRBV6-6 and TRBJ1-5; 10 nucleotides match TRBD1. The trim removed 6 bases at V and 6 bases at J, leaving 11 bases unmatched. The CDR3 is made up of 16 amino acids. Per germline, CDR1 MNHNY and CDR2 SVGAGI (reference sequence). The CDR3 loop is CASRHGTGVSGQPQHF. As DNA, the CDR3 is TGTGCCAGCAGACACGGGACAGGGGTTTCAGGTCAGCCCCAGCATTTT.

The V call is TRBV30, the J call TRBJ2-7; 8 bases map to TRBD2. CDR1 is GTSNPN, CDR2 SVGIG, per germline (reference sequence). V lost 0 bases, J lost 3 bases, and 1 base stayed unmatched. The CDR3 has 13 residues. The CDR3 DNA is TGTGCCTGGAGTGTAGGGACTAGCTACGAGCAGTACTTC. It specifies CAWSVGTSYEQYF.

As regards this clone: Other DNA sequences in the same sample also yield this CDR3. The rearrangement uses TRBV29-1 and TRBJ2-2; D is ambiguous. The CDR3 is made up of 12 amino acids. Between the trimmed V and J ends, which lost 4 bases and 1 base, there was a span of 4 bases. Germline-derived CDR1 and CDR2 are SQVTM and ANQGSEA. The chain's CDR3 is CSVGGNTGELFF. CDR3 nucleotides: TGCAGCGTTGGAGGGAACACCGGGGAGCTGTTTTTT.

This chain joins TRBV7-2 and TRBJ1-5, with D unresolved. CDR1 and CDR2 (germline): SGHTA, FQGNSA. The V gene lost 2 bases and the J gene lost 6 bases, with 8 bases spanning the gap. The CDR3 runs to 13 residues. CDR3 sequence: CASSLHLFQPQHF. Here the CDR3 DNA reads TGTGCCAGCAGCTTACACCTATTTCAGCCCCAGCATTTT.

Of note for this clone: The same CDR3 also results from other DNA sequences found in this sample. The genes are TRBV11-3 and TRBJ2-2; no clear D gene. Germline CDR1 SGHNT, CDR2 YENEEA. V was cut by 5 bases and J by 2 bases, with 3 bases left in between. The CDR3 loop spans 12 amino acids. In nucleotides, the CDR3 is TGTGCCAGCAGCCTAAACACCGGGGAGCTGTTTTTT. It translates to CASSLNTGELFF. Variable domain in full (rest from reference TRBV11-3 and TRBJ2-2): EAGVVQSPRYKIIEKKQPVAFWCNPISGHNTLYWYLQNLGQGPELLIRYENEEAVDDSQLPKDRFSAERLKGVDSTLKIQPAELGDSAVYLCASSLNTGELFFGEGSRLTVL.

V is TRBV6-5 and J is TRBJ1-6; maybe TRBD1 (6 bases). Germline loops: CDR1 MNHEY, CDR2 SVGAGI. V lost 0 bases and J lost 7, with 13 bases in between. This CDR3 region has 16 residues. CDR3 amino acids: CASSYSRGGSNSPLHF. CDR3 bases: TGTGCCAGCAGTTACTCGAGGGGGGGCAGCAATTCACCCCTCCACTTT.

The J gene is TRBJ2-7, the V gene TRBV5-4; D may correspond to TRBD1 or TRBD2 (6 bases each). The CDR3 consists of 15 residues. V lost 4 bases and J 7 bases, leaving 21 bases between the germline ends. The germline gives CDR1 SGHNT, CDR2 YYREEE (reference sequence). The CDR3 DNA is TGTGCCAGCAGCCCCGGTGGAGGGGGGCGATGGGAGCAGTACTTC. Its translation is CASSPGGGGRWEQYF.

The chain joins TRBV28 to TRBJ2-7, with 8 bases matching TRBD1. The CDR3 has 14 amino acids. CDR1 MDHEN and CDR2 SYDVKM come from the germline V gene. V was clipped by 3 bases and J by 5 bases; unmatched bases: 6. The CDR3 DNA follows: TGTGCCAGCAGTTTCCAGGACAGGGACAACGAGCAGTACTTC. This codes for CASSFQDRDNEQYF.

Here the CDR3 reads CASSSSGGRVTEAFF. The CDR3 region has the DNA TGTGCCAGCAGTTCGAGTGGGGGCAGGGTCACTGAAGCTTTCTTT. This sequence joins TRBV6-5 and TRBJ1-1, with a weak D call TRBD1 (6 bases). Trimming took 4 bases from V and 4 from J, leaving 16 bases between them. Per germline, CDR1 MNHEY and CDR2 SVGAGI. The CDR3 totals 15 residues.

V is TRBV5-1 and J is TRBJ2-7; 12 nucleotides line up with TRBD1. Germline-derived CDR1 and CDR2 are SGHRS and YFSETQ. The junction had 4 bases not matched to a gene; V was cut back by 4 bases and J by 5 bases. The CDR3 runs to 14 residues. DNA of the CDR3: TGCGCCAGCAGCCGGGGACAGGGGGCAGACGAGCAGTACTTC. Protein: CASSRGQGADEQYF. The full variable domain, rest sourced from reference TRBV5-1 and TRBJ2-7, is KAGVTQTPRYLIKTRGQQVTLSCSPISGHRSVSWYQQTPGQGLQFLFEYFSETQRNKGNFPGRFSGRQFSNSRSEMNVSTLELGDSALYLCASSRGQGADEQYFGPGTRLTVT.

The chain uses TRBV7-2 and TRBJ2-5; no clear D. Between the trimmed V and J ends, which lost 5 bases and 5 bases, there was a span of 6 bases. The length of the CDR3 is 11 residues. CDR1 SGHTA and CDR2 FQGNSA come from the germline V gene. CDR3 sequence reads: CASSRFETQYF. CDR3 DNA sequence: TGTGCCAGCAGCCGCTTTGAGACCCAGTACTTC.

A single count supports this clone. One junction end does not reproduce the germline sequence, and a read error may be involved. This chain connects TRBV28 to TRBJ2-7; TRBD1 might be the D (5 bases). The CDR3 runs 13 residues. Germline V gene data show CDR1 as MDHEN and CDR2 as SYDVKM. In DNA, the CDR3 is TGTGCCAGCAGTTCCCCGATGGACGGACATCCTAGCTTC. Translation gives CASSSPMDGHPSF.

This chain connects TRBV7-9 to TRBJ2-4, with 12 positions matching TRBD1. Germline values: CDR1 SEHNR, CDR2 FQNEAQ (reference sequence). The length of the CDR3 is 15 residues. V trimming: 5 bases; J trimming: 7 bases; junction bases outside the gene matches: 6. CDR3 loop: CASSPGTGGENIQYF. The CDR3, as DNA: TGTGCCAGCAGCCCCGGGACAGGGGGCGAGAACATTCAGTACTTC.

The chain links TRBV9 to TRBJ1-1; the D gene is possibly TRBD1 (5 bases). This CDR3 comprises 15 residues. CDR1 is SGDLS, CDR2 YYNGEE, per germline. Deletions cut 0 bases from V and 1 base from J, with 10 bases between. The CDR3 spells CASSVVLGTNTEAFF. CDR3 coding DNA: TGTGCCAGCAGCGTAGTTTTAGGGACGAACACTGAAGCTTTCTTT.

The genes are TRBV5-5 and TRBJ2-3; 9 bases align to TRBD1. Trimming cost V 0 bases and J 3 bases; bases outside gene matches: 5. There are 16 residues in the CDR3. The germline CDR1 and CDR2 sequences are SGHKS and YYEKEE (reference sequence). The CDR3 nucleotides are TGTGCCAGCAGCTTGGTATCGGGACAGGGAACAGATACGCAGTATTTT. This translates into CASSLVSGQGTDTQYF. The full variable domain, completed using reference TRBV5-5 and TRBJ2-3, is DAGVTQSPTHLIKTRGQQVTLRCSPISGHKSVSWYQQVLGQGPQFIFQYYEKEERGRGNFPDRFSARQFPNYSSELNVNALLLGDSALYLCASSLVSGQGTDTQYFGPGTRLTVL.

The chain has TRBV28 and TRBJ2-7, with 11 bases matching TRBD2. Trimming at V came to 1 base and at J to 5 bases, leaving 4 bases not matched to a gene. The CDR3 has 15 residues. Germline V gene data show CDR1 as MDHEN and CDR2 as SYDVKM. This CDR3 is CASSLFELAGDEQYF. The DNA for the CDR3 is TGTGCCAGCAGTTTATTTGAACTAGCGGGAGACGAGCAGTACTTC.

The chain links TRBV11-2 to TRBJ2-2; D is perhaps TRBD2 (7 bases). Germline assignment: CDR1 SGHAT and CDR2 FQNNGV. The germline V and J ends were trimmed by 5 bases and 0 bases, with 13 bases remaining between them. The CDR3 has 16 amino acids. The CDR3, as DNA: TGTGCCAGCAGCCGGGGGGCGGGAGCGAACACCGGGGAGCTGTTTTTT. Translating gives CASSRGAGANTGELFF.